Here is one TCR beta chain with its context. The sample comes from a study of blood T cell repertoires in COVID-19. V dropped 4 bases and J dropped 3; count of bases not matched to a gene: 10. CDR1 is GTSNPN and CDR2 is SVGIG in the germline V gene (reference sequence). CDR3 length: 15 residues. Clones were sequenced by immunoSEQ multiplex PCR, and TCRdb holds only the in-frame ones, with some missing. The sample lists about 480,000 clones; 70% to 90% were seen once. The specimen sequenced was PBMCs or T cells enriched from blood (not recorded which). This sequence joins TRBV30 and TRBJ2-7, with 9 bases lining up with TRBD1. This receptor was identified in a woman in her forties who had recovered from COVID-19. The CDR3 loop reads CAWTVGTGIIYEQYF. The CDR3 coding sequence is TGTGCCTGGACGGTCGGGACAGGGATAATCTACGAGCAGTACTTC.